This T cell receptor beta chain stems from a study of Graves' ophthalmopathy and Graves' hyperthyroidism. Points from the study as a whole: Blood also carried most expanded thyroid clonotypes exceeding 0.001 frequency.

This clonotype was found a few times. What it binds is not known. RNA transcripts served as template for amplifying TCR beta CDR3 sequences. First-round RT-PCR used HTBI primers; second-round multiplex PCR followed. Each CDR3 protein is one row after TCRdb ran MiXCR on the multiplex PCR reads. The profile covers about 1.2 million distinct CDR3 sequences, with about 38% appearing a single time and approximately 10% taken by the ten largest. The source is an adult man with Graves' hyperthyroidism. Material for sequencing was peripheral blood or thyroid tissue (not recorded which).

The CDR3 DNA sequence: TGCAGCGTTGAATATCAACGGGGGGAGACCCAGTACTTC. The encoded protein is CSVEYQRGETQYF. The rearrangement joins TRBV29-1 to TRBJ2-5; weak D call: TRBD2 (6 bases). CDR3 length: 13 amino acids. The ends were cut back, 2 bases at V and 5 bases at J, with 12 bases in the middle. Looked up from germline, CDR1 is SQVTM and CDR2 is ANQGSEA. The full variable domain, in which reference TRBV29-1 and TRBJ2-5 provide the parts outside the CDR3, is SAVISQKPSRDICQRGTSLTIQCQVDSQVTMMFWYRQQPGQSLTLIATANQGSEATYESGFVIDKFPISRPNLTFSTLTVSNMSPEDSSIYLCSVEYQRGETQYFGPGTRLLVL.